A selection of T cell receptor beta chains follows, all from one sample in a study of CD4 T cells in relation to SARS-CoV-2 and coronaviruses. Sequencing used immunoSEQ multiplex PCR; TCRdb keeps in-frame clones, though not all of them. The sample yields 37,000 or so clones, about four fifths seen once. Their recognized antigens are unknown. Material for sequencing was naive CD4+ T cells from PBMCs, cultured in vitro. These receptor sequences come from an adult with COVID-19. The CDR3 runs from the conserved cysteine through the conserved F or W. The D gene is left open where the match is weak. Some rows mark clone size as missing; the rest say once, few, many or name a class of expanded clone.

size	V	D	J	DNA	CDR3
-	TRBV27	TRBD1	TRBJ2-7	TGTGCCAGCGGCAGGACACTCCGGGACAGGACGTACTTC	CASGRTLRDRTYF
-	TRBV10-2	-	TRBJ2-7	TGCGCCAGCAGTGAGGCGACCCGCTACGAGCAGTACTTC	CASSEATRYEQYF
once	TRBV6-5	TRBD1	TRBJ1-4	TGTGCCAGCCGGAAACCGGGACAGGGGTACGAAAAACTGTTTTTT	CASRKPGQGYEKLFF
-	TRBV25-1	TRBD2	TRBJ2-3	TGTGCCACCAATGGGCGGGAGGGAGCAGATACGCAGTATTTT	CATNGREGADTQYF
-	TRBV9	-	TRBJ2-3	TGTGCCAGCAGCCTAGCCAACAGACCCGATACGCAGTATTTT	CASSLANRPDTQYF
few	TRBV28	-	TRBJ1-6	TGTGCCAGCAGTTTTGAGGGACAATATAATTCACCCCTCCACTTT	CASSFEGQYNSPLHF
-	TRBV7-8	-	TRBJ2-1	TGTGCCAGCAGCTTAGAGAGTGCGCGCTCCTACAATGAGCAGTTCTTC	CASSLESARSYNEQFF
-	TRBV5-5	-	TRBJ2-3	TGTGCCAGCAGCTATGGACCTCGGGCGCAGTATTTT	CASSYGPRAQYF
-	TRBV25-1	-	TRBJ2-5	TGTGCCAGCAGTGAATATATATTGACAGGAGAACAAGAGACCCAGTACTTC	CASSEYILTGEQETQYF
once	TRBV30	-	TRBJ2-1	TGTGCCTGGAGTGTACGCAGGGTAGGTGAGCAGTTCTTC	CAWSVRRVGEQFF
-	TRBV28	-	TRBJ2-2	TGTGCCAGCTGGGGACTCATGAACACCGGGGAGCTGTTTTTT	CASWGLMNTGELFF
once	TRBV28	TRBD2	TRBJ2-2	TGTGCCAGCAGTGTAATGGGACTAGCGTCTACCGGGGAGCTGTTTTTT	CASSVMGLASTGELFF
few	TRBV28	TRBD1	TRBJ1-2	TGTGCCAGCAGTCCGGGACAGTTCTATGGCTACACCTTC	CASSPGQFYGYTF
-	TRBV18	-	TRBJ2-3	TGTGCCAGCTCAGCTGTCCTCGGAGATACGCAGTATTTT	CASSAVLGDTQYF
-	TRBV14	-	TRBJ1-4	TGTGCCAGCAGCCAGGTTCAAACAGTAGTACGGGAAAAACTGTTTTTT	CASSQVQTVVREKLFF
-	TRBV27	TRBD1	TRBJ1-5	TGTGCCAGCAGGATCGGACAGGGGGATCAGCCCCAGCATTTT	CASRIGQGDQPQHF
-	TRBV20-1	TRBD2	TRBJ2-2	TGCAGTGCTAGTTTGCGCGGGAGGGCCAACGCCGGGGAGCTGTTTTTT	CSASLRGRANAGELFF
-	TRBV6-2/TRBV6-3	-	TRBJ1-2	TGTGCCAGCAGTTACTCTAGATTCCTCCCAACGGGGAGTAGAGGTTGCTACACCTTC	CASSYSRFLPTGSRGCYTF
-	TRBV28	TRBD2	TRBJ2-3	TGTGCCAGCAGCCCTAGCGGGAATACAGATACGCAGTATTTT	CASSPSGNTDTQYF
-	TRBV5-1	-	TRBJ1-6	TGCGCCAGCAGAATGGACAGTCGGGAAGGGACCCTCCACTTT	CASRMDSREGTLHF
-	TRBV2	-	TRBJ2-5	TGTGCCAGCACTGTACAAGAGACCCAGTACTTC	CASTVQETQYF
-	TRBV2	-	TRBJ2-1	TGTGCCAGCCAAATAGCGGCCTCCTCTTCCTACAATGAGCAGTTCTTC	CASQIAASSSYNEQFF
-	TRBV28	-	TRBJ2-7	TGTGCCAGCAGTTTTATGTACGAGCAGTACTTC	CASSFMYEQYF
-	TRBV6-5	-	TRBJ2-1	TGTGCCAGCAGTATGGGAAACTCCTACAATGAGCAGTTCTTC	CASSMGNSYNEQFF
-	TRBV7-9	TRBD1	TRBJ1-2	TGTGCCAGCAGCTTTTTGACAGGGAATGGCTATGGCTACACCTTC	CASSFLTGNGYGYTF
-	TRBV6-1	-	TRBJ2-3	TGTGCCAGCAGTGAAGCGACACAGGGTTTGCCAGATACGCAGTATTTT	CASSEATQGLPDTQYF
-	TRBV27	-	TRBJ2-5	TGTGCCAGCAGCGGGGGGAGGCCAGGGGATCAAGAGACCCAGTACTTC	CASSGGRPGDQETQYF
-	TRBV7-9	-	TRBJ2-7	TGTGCCAGCAGCCAAAAGATCTACGAGCAGTACTTC	CASSQKIYEQYF
-	TRBV7-9	-	TRBJ2-7	TGTGCCAGCAGCTCAGGGTTCTCCTACGAGCAGTACTTC	CASSSGFSYEQYF
-	TRBV2	TRBD1	TRBJ1-5	TGTGCCAGCAGTGAAGCTGGGACAGGGGTCGGACAGCCCCAGCATTTT	CASSEAGTGVGQPQHF
-	TRBV28	TRBD1	TRBJ2-7	TGTGCCAGCAGCTCGCCACCAGACAGGGACCGCTACGAGCAGTACTTC	CASSSPPDRDRYEQYF
-	TRBV6-6	-	TRBJ1-5	TGTGCCAGCAGTTATCGTACAAGAAATCAGCCCCAGCATTTT	CASSYRTRNQPQHF
-	TRBV18	-	TRBJ2-1	TGTGCCAGCTCAACTCTACAGGGAAATGAGCAGTTCTTC	CASSTLQGNEQFF
once	TRBV29-1	TRBD1	TRBJ2-1	TGCAGCGTCCAGACAGGGGCCTACAATGAGCAGTTCTTC	CSVQTGAYNEQFF
-	TRBV7-9	-	TRBJ1-2	TGTGCCAGCAGCTCGCCAGTTGGGGGGCCCTATGGCTACACCTTC	CASSSPVGGPYGYTF
-	TRBV5-1	-	TRBJ2-7	TGCGCCAGCAGCTCGGACCACTGGGACGAGCAGTACTTC	CASSSDHWDEQYF
-	TRBV7-2	-	TRBJ1-1	TGTGCCAGCAGCTGGACGCCCGGGGACACTGAAGCTTTCTTT	CASSWTPGDTEAFF
-	TRBV7-3	TRBD1	TRBJ1-1	TGTGCCAGCGGCGGGACAGGGGGCACTGAAGCTTTCTTT	CASGGTGGTEAFF
-	TRBV15	TRBD2	TRBJ2-7	TGTGCCACCAGCAGAGATCCCAAAGCGGGAGTCTACGAGCAGTACTTC	CATSRDPKAGVYEQYF
-	TRBV28	-	TRBJ2-7	TGTGCCAGCAGTTCTGCAGGGACCGACTCCTACGAGCAGTACTTC	CASSSAGTDSYEQYF
-	TRBV9	-	TRBJ1-3	TGTGCCAGCAGCCAAGGGGACACCGGAAACACCATATATTTT	CASSQGDTGNTIYF
-	TRBV9	-	TRBJ2-3	TGTGCCAGCAGCCCAGCTCCGGGCACAGATACGCAGTATTTT	CASSPAPGTDTQYF
-	TRBV3-1/TRBV3-2	-	TRBJ1-6	TGTGCCAGCAGCCAAGATCACCCAGCGGCCTATAATTCACCCCTCCACTTT	CASSQDHPAAYNSPLHF
-	TRBV3-1/TRBV3-2	TRBD2	TRBJ2-1	TGTGCCAGCAGCCAAGAATCGAGCGGGAGGAAAAAGAATGAGCAGTTCTTC	CASSQESSGRKKNEQFF
few	TRBV27	TRBD1	TRBJ2-7	TGTGCCAGCAGTTTCGGGACAGGAGCCTACGAGCAGTACTTC	CASSFGTGAYEQYF
once	TRBV12-3/TRBV12-4	-	TRBJ2-7	TGTGCCAGCAGTTTAGGGGTGGAGCAGTACTTC	CASSLGVEQYF
-	TRBV11-2	-	TRBJ2-1	TGTGCCAGCAGCCCAGGGGGGGACGGGAAGAACTCCTACAATGAGCAGTTCTTC	CASSPGGDGKNSYNEQFF
-	TRBV7-2	-	TRBJ1-1	TGTGCCAGCAGCTTTTTACAGGGCAACACTGAAGCTTTCTTT	CASSFLQGNTEAFF